This T cell receptor beta chain is drawn from a study of Ad26.COV2.S vaccination and SARS-CoV-2 variants. Overall study context: COV1001, an Ad26.COV2.S trial, supplied this vaccine-arm donor. Participants got Ad26.COV2.S intramuscularly, once or twice 56 days apart. Notes on the study in general: From the TCR breadth and depth analyses, total T cell responses may have been underestimated.

Sequencing was performed with immunoSEQ multiplex PCR; in TCRdb, only in-frame clones are kept and a portion is missing. The data hold over 300,000 clones, with roughly 85% observed a single time. To note about this clone: No antigen is known for it.

Looked up from germline, CDR1 is SEHNR and CDR2 is FQNEAQ (reference sequence). V trimming: 4 bases; J trimming: 1 base; junction bases outside the gene matches: 9. The length of the CDR3 is 16 residues. Treatment meaning: over 15 received Ad26.COV2.S at low or high dose, single or two shots; about 5 received placebo; per-sample allocation not given. Collection of the samples took place on day 63 after the first injection of vaccine or placebo. This sequence joins TRBV7-9 and TRBJ2-5; 7 nucleotides agree with TRBD2. Sequencing used peripheral blood, obtained in a trial of Ad26.COV2.S vaccine versus placebo. The TCR was taken from a person between 18 and 60 years old who received the Ad26.COV2.S COVID-19 vaccine or a placebo. The CDR3 DNA sequence: TGTGCCAGCAGCTCTCCGTCGCCGGGGGGCCAAGAGACCCAGTACTTC. Amino acid sequence: CASSSPSPGGQETQYF.